This entry features one T cell receptor beta chain sequence. The sample belongs to a study of resident and recirculating memory T cells in vitiligo. Study background: Samples were epidermis from two lesional and two nonlesional sites, plus PBMCs.

Some clones are missing from TCRdb's copy, which holds only in-frame ones; the method was immunoSEQ multiplex PCR. Counted here are around 70,000 clones, approximately 93% occurring once; the ten biggest clones make up over 4%. The source is a male donor with vitiligo. Sequenced sample: blood.

CDR3 DNA sequence: TGTGCCAGCTCACCCCTAAGTTTGGAGGTTCAGGGGAGCTCTGGAAACACCATATATTTT. Amino acids: CASSPLSLEVQGSSGNTIYF. The chain uses TRBV18 and TRBJ1-3; D is possibly TRBD1 (6 bases). The germline V gene has CDR1 KGHSH and CDR2 LQKENI. This CDR3 has 20 amino acids. V lost 3 bases and J 0 bases, leaving 24 bases between the germline ends.